The 22 T cell receptor beta chains given below trace back to one sample, sequenced in a study of cytomegalovirus exposure and HLA in healthy donors. It was with 60 Vbeta and 13 Jbeta primers that the PCR ran. Profiling relied on immunoSEQ multiplex PCR, and the TCRdb table lists in-frame clones only, not all of them. The sample holds roughly 160,000 clones, approximately 78% seen once. The sample consisted of PBMCs. Receptor source: a male donor in good health and CMV-seronegative.

The genes are TRBV6-6 and TRBJ2-7; perhaps TRBD2 as D (5 bases). V lost 4 bases and J 5 bases, leaving 12 bases between the germline ends. Germline V gene lookup returns CDR1 MNHNY and CDR2 SVGAGI (reference sequence). CDR3 length: 13 amino acids. In DNA form, the CDR3 reads TGTGCCAGCAGTTCTCCGGACGGGGACGAGCAGTACTTC. It translates to CASSSPDGDEQYF.

The chain carries TRBV7-6 and TRBJ2-7; D might be TRBD2 (6 bases). Trimming took off 1 base at V and 4 bases at J, with 14 bases between the two ends. Germline V gives CDR1 SGHVS, CDR2 FNYEAQ. The CDR3 has 15 residues. CDR3 sequence reads: CASSLEKIGRYEQYF. The CDR3 bases are TGTGCCAGCAGCTTAGAAAAGATAGGGAGGTACGAGCAGTACTTC.

This sequence joins TRBV11-1 and TRBJ1-1; no firm D call. V was cut by 5 bases and J by 5 bases, with 12 bases left in between. There are 13 residues in the CDR3. Germline V gene lookup returns CDR1 SGHAT and CDR2 FQDESV (reference sequence). The DNA of the CDR3 is TGTGCCAGCAGCCATTTGGCGGGAACTGAAGCTTTCTTT. Its protein product is CASSHLAGTEAFF.

CDR3 in amino acids: CASTGRETQYF. CDR3 coding DNA: TGTGCCAGCACAGGGCGGGAGACCCAGTACTTC. The chain links TRBV6-6 to TRBJ2-5; a weak D match, TRBD1 (5 bases). The V and J ends lost 7 bases and 5 bases respectively, with 8 bases between them. CDR1 and CDR2 from the germline V gene are MNHNY and SVGAGI (reference sequence). This CDR3 is 11 amino acids long.

This chain links TRBV7-2 with TRBJ1-4; 8 bases line up with TRBD1. V shed 3 bases, J shed 0 bases, and the junction held 3 bases outside the gene matches. Looked up from germline, CDR1 is SGHTA and CDR2 is FQGNSA. The CDR3 sequence is 16 residues long. CDR3 bases: TGTGCCAGCAGCTTTCAGGGGGCGACAACTAATGAAAAACTGTTTTTT. As protein: CASSFQGATTNEKLFF.

The chain joins TRBV27 to TRBJ2-7; TRBD2 matches 10 bases. The J segment lost 1 base and the V segment lost 4 bases, leaving 7 bases of the junction unmatched. The germline gives CDR1 MNHEY, CDR2 SMNVEV (reference sequence). The CDR3 sequence is 16 residues long. CDR3 DNA: TGTGCCAGCAGTTCCTCTAGCGGGAGCGCATCCTACGAGCAGTACTTC. It encodes CASSSSSGSASYEQYF.

The chain combines TRBV19 with TRBJ1-5, with 9 positions matching TRBD1. The CDR3 has 15 residues. CDR1 is LNHDA and CDR2 is SQIVND in the germline V gene (reference sequence). V lost 6 bases to trimming and J lost 4 bases; unmatched junction nucleotides: 7. The CDR3 protein is CASSDRGKDNQPQHF. The CDR3 region has the DNA TGTGCCAGTAGCGACAGGGGGAAAGATAATCAGCCCCAGCATTTT. Full variable domain (missing parts from reference TRBV19 and TRBJ1-5): DGGITQSPKYLFRKEGQNVTLSCEQNLNHDAMYWYRQDPGQGLRLIYYSQIVNDFQKGDIAEGYSVSREKKESFPLTVTSAQKNPTAFYLCASSDRGKDNQPQHFGDGTRLSIL.

The V gene is TRBV6-5, the J gene TRBJ1-5; the D gene is possibly TRBD1 (5 bases). Germline assignment: CDR1 MNHEY and CDR2 SVGAGI. CDR3 length: 14 residues. Trimming pared 6 bases from V and 4 bases from J, leaving 13 bases between. In nucleotides, the CDR3 is TGTGCCAGCAGGCCGAACAGGCGGAATCAGCCCCAGCATTTT. This codes for CASRPNRRNQPQHF.

The chain employs TRBV6-1 and TRBJ1-2, with 11 bases aligning to TRBD1. Germline V lookup: CDR1 MNHNS, CDR2 SASEGT. V trimming: 6 bases; J trimming: 8 bases; junction bases outside the gene matches: 11. CDR3 length: 15 residues. CDR3 nucleotides: TGTGCCAGCAGCCAGAGCCGGACAGGGGGCGGCGGCTACACCTTC. Protein: CASSQSRTGGGGYTF.

The chain has TRBV23-1 and TRBJ1-6, with 8 bases that match TRBD1. TRBV23-1 is marked as an open reading frame, function uncertain. Trimming removed 6 bases from V and 3 bases from J; junction bases left unmatched: 7. The CDR3 spans 16 residues. The CDR3 DNA reads TGCGCCAGCAGCCCGGGACAGGACCTCTATAATTCACCCCTCCACTTT. Protein sequence: CASSPGQDLYNSPLHF.

The chain employs TRBV4-3 and TRBJ2-5; maybe TRBD1 (6 bases). This CDR3 has 16 amino acids. V lost 0 bases, J lost 3 bases, and 14 bases lay in between. In germline, CDR1 is LGHNA, CDR2 YSLEER. CDR3 loop: CASSQEIEGHKETQYF. CDR3 nucleotides: TGCGCCAGCAGCCAAGAAATAGAGGGACACAAAGAGACCCAGTACTTC.

This clone has just a few counts. The genes are TRBV4-3 and TRBJ1-1; D call uncertain. The CDR3 has 15 amino acids. V was pared by 1 base and J by 0 bases, with 9 bases between. Germline loops: CDR1 LGHNA, CDR2 YSLEER. CDR3 region: CASSQGLEVNTEAFF. Here the CDR3 DNA reads TGCGCCAGCAGCCAAGGATTGGAGGTGAACACTGAAGCTTTCTTT.

The V and J genes are TRBV6-5 and TRBJ1-1; 8 bases agree with TRBD1. The CDR3 totals 14 residues. Trimming removed 6 bases from V and 7 bases from J; junction bases left unmatched: 10. In germline, CDR1 is MNHEY, CDR2 SVGAGI. In DNA, the CDR3 is TGTGCCAGCAGCTCCCGACAGGGGATCGGTGAAGCTTTCTTT. It is translated as CASSSRQGIGEAFF.

This chain uses TRBV19 with TRBJ1-4, with D perhaps TRBD1 (5 bases). The CDR3 sequence is 15 residues long. Germline CDR1 and CDR2: LNHDA and SQIVND (reference sequence). Trimming took off 3 bases at V and 4 bases at J, with 12 bases between the two ends. The CDR3 protein is CASSMKTAINEKLFF. The CDR3 nucleotides read TGTGCCAGTAGTATGAAGACAGCCATTAATGAAAAACTGTTTTTT.

The chain combines TRBV7-9 with TRBJ1-5; the D gene is possibly TRBD1 (6 bases). With 0 bases removed from V and 6 bases from J, the gap between germline ends came to 12 bases. Germline loops: CDR1 SEHNR, CDR2 FQNEAQ (reference sequence). The CDR3 contains 15 residues. This CDR3 is CASSLAAGVAQPQHF. In nucleotides, the CDR3 is TGTGCCAGCAGCTTAGCGGCAGGGGTTGCTCAGCCCCAGCATTTT.

This clone was seen a single time. V usage is TRBV5-4 and J usage is TRBJ2-3, with TRBD2 identical over 15 bases. The CDR3 covers 17 residues. V gave up 4 bases and J gave up 5 bases; unmatched junction bases: 8. The germline gives CDR1 SGHNT, CDR2 YYREEE (reference sequence). The CDR3 loop is CASSLGLAGGLGDTQYF. For the CDR3, the DNA is TGTGCCAGCAGCCTAGGACTAGCGGGAGGGCTAGGAGATACGCAGTATTTT.

The genes are TRBV18 and TRBJ1-2; TRBD1 matches at 9 bases. Looked up from germline, CDR1 is KGHSH and CDR2 is LQKENI. V dropped 4 bases and J dropped 4; count of bases not matched to a gene: 4. The length of the CDR3 is 14 residues. The CDR3 sequence is CASSLQGAAYGYTF. In DNA, the CDR3 is TGTGCCAGCTCACTACAGGGGGCGGCCTATGGCTACACCTTC.

This chain connects TRBV7-8 to TRBJ2-2; D ambiguous. The CDR3 runs 16 residues. Germline assignment: CDR1 SGHVS and CDR2 FQNEAQ. Trimming left V 5 bases short and J 7 bases short, with 20 bases between. CDR3 in DNA: TGTGCCAGCAGCGTCCTCAGTGACAATCTTGGCGGGGAGCTGTTTTTT. Its translation: CASSVLSDNLGGELFF.

CDR3 in DNA: TGTGCCACCGCAGGGAGCGAGGGGGCCAGAGAGACCCAGTACTTC. It is translated as CATAGSEGARETQYF. V and J are TRBV15 and TRBJ2-5; the match to TRBD1 covers 7 bases. V shed 8 bases, J shed 4 bases, and the junction held 13 bases outside the gene matches. The CDR3 consists of 15 residues. The germline gives CDR1 LNHNV, CDR2 YYDKDF (reference sequence).

The genes are TRBV19 and TRBJ2-7; no definite D call. CDR3 length: 14 amino acids. V was clipped by 2 bases and J by 2 bases, with 10 bases between them. CDR1 is LNHDA, CDR2 SQIVND, per germline (reference sequence). This CDR3 is CASSINSYPYEQYF. CDR3 in DNA: TGTGCCAGTAGTATAAACAGCTACCCCTACGAGCAGTACTTC.

The chain is built from TRBV6-5 and TRBJ1-1; D gene ambiguous. Between the trimmed V and J ends, which lost 0 bases and 2 bases, there was a span of 10 bases. From germline, CDR1 is MNHEY and CDR2 SVGAGI. CDR3 size: 15 residues. CDR3 amino acids: CASSYSNSGNTEAFF. The CDR3 nucleotides are TGTGCCAGCAGTTACTCGAACAGTGGCAACACTGAAGCTTTCTTT.

The chain is built from TRBV19 and TRBJ2-7; TRBD1 agrees at 9 bases. Losses at the gene ends were 7 bases for V and 3 bases for J; bases not matched to a gene: 7. Germline lookup yields CDR1 LNHDA and CDR2 SQIVND (reference sequence). The CDR3 is 14 amino acids. For the CDR3, the DNA is TGTGCCAGTAAGAAGGGACAGGGTCTCTACGAGCAGTACTTC. The encoded protein is CASKKGQGLYEQYF.